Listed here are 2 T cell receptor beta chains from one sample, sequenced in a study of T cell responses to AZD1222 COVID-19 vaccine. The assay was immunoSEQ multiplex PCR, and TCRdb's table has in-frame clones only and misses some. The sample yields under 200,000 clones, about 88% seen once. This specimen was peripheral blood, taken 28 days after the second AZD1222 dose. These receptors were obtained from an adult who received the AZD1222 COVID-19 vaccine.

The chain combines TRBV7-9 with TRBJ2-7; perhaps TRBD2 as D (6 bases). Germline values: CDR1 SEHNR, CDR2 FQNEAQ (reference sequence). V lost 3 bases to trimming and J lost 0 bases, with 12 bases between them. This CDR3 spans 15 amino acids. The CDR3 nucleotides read TGTGCCAGCAGCTTTCCGGGACTCACCTCCTACGAGCAGTACTTC. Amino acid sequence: CASSFPGLTSYEQYF.

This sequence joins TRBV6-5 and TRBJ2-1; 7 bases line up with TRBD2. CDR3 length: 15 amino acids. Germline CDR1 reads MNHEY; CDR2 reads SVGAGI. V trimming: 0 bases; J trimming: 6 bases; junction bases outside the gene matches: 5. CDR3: CASSYSLAAGNEQFF. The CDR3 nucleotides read TGTGCCAGCAGTTACTCTCTAGCGGCGGGCAATGAGCAGTTCTTC.